This TCR beta chain was documented in a study of long-term antiretroviral therapy in people with HIV. This CDR3 has 21 amino acids. Trimming pared 1 base from V and 0 bases from J, leaving 22 bases between. The germline gives CDR1 KGHSH, CDR2 LQKENI. An immunoSEQ assay, version v3.0, was performed at survey level. Profiled with immunoSEQ multiplex PCR; TCRdb holds only in-frame clones, not every one. The sample consists of 7,500 to 10,000 clones, roughly 84% of them appearing once. The sequence came from a man between 25 and 39 years old with HIV. The source was unsorted PBMCs, collected 0.3 years before starting antiretroviral therapy. The chain carries TRBV18 and TRBJ2-6, with a tentative D call TRBD1 (6 bases). The CDR3 sequence: CASSPRDMRSTPDSGANVLTF. The CDR3 DNA follows: TGTGCCAGCTCACCACGGGACATGAGGTCTACACCGGACTCTGGGGCCAACGTCCTGACTTTC.